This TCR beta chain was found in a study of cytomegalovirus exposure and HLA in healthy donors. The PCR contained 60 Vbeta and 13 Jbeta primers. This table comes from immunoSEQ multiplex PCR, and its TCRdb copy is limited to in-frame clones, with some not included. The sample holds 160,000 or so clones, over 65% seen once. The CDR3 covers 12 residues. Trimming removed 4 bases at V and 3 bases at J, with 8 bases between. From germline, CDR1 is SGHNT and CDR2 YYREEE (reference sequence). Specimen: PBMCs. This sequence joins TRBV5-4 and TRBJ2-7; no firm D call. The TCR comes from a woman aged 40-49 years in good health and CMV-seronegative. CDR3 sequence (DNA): TGTGCCAGCAGCGGTACTTACTACGAGCAGTACTTC. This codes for CASSGTYYEQYF.